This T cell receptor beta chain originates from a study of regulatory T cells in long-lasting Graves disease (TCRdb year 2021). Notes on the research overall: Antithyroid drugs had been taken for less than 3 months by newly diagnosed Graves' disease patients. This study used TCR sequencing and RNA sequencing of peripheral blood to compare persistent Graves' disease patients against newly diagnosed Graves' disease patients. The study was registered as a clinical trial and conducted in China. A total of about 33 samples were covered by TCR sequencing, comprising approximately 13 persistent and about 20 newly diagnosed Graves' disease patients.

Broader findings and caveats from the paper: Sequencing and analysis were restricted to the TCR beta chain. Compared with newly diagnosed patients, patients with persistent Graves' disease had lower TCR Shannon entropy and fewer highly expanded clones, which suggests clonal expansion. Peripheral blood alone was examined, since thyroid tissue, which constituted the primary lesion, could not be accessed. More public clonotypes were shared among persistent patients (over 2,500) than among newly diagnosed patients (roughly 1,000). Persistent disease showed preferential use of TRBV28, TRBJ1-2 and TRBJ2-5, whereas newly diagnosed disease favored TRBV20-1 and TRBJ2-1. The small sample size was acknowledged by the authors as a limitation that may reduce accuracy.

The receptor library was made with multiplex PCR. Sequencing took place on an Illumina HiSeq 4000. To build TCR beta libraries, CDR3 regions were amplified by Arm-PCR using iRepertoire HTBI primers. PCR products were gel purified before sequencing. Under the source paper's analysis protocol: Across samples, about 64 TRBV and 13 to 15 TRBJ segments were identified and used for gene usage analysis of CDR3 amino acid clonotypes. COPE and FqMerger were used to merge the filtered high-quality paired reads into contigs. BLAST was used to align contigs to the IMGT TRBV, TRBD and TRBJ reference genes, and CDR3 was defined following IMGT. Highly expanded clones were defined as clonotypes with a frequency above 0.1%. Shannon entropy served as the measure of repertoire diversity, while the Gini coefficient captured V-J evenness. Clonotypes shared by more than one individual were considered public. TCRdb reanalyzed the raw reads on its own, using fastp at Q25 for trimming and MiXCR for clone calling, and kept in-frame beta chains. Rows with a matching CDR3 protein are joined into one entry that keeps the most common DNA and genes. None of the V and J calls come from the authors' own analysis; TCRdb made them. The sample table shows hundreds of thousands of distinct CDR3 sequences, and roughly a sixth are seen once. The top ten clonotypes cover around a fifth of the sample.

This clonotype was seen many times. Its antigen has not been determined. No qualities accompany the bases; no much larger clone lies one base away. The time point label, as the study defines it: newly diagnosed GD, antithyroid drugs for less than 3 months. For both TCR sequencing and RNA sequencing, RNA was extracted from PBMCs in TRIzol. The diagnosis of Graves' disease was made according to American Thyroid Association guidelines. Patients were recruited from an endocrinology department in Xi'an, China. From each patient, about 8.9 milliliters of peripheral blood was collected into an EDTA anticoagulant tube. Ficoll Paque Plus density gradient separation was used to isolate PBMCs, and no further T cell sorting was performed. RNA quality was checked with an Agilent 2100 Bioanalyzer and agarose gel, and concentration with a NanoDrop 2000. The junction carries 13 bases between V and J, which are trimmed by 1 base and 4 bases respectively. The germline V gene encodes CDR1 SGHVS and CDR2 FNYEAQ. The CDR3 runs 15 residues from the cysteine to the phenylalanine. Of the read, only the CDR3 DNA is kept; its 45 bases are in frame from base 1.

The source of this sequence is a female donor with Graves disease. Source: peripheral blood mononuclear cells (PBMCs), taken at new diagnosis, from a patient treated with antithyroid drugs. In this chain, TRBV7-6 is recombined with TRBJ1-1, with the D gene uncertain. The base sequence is TGTGCCAGCAGCTTAGTCCCCCAGAGAAGCACTGAAGCTTTCTTT. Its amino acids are CASSLVPQRSTEAFF.